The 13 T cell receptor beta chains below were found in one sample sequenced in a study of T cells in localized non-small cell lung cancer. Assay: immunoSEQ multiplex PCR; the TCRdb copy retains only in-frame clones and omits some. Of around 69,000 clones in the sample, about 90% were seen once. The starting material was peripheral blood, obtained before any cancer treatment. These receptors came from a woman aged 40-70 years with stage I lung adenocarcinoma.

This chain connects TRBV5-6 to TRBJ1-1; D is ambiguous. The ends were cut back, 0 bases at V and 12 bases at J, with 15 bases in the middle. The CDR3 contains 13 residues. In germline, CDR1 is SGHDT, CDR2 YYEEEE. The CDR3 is CASSLATVMRTFF. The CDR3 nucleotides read TGTGCCAGCAGCTTGGCCACGGTGATGCGAACTTTCTTT.

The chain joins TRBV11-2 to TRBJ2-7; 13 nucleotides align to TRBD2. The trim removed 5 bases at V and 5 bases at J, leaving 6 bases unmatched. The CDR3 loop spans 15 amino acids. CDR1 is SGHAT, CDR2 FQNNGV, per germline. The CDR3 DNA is TGTGCCAGCAGCGCTACTAGCGGGGGGGCCCACGAGCAGTACTTC. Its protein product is CASSATSGGAHEQYF.

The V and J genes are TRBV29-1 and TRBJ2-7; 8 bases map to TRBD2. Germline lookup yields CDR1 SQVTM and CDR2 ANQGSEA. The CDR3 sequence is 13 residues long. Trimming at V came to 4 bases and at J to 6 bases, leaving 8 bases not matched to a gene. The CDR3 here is CSVGVGGAFEQYF. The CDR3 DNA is TGCAGCGTTGGGGTCGGGGGGGCCTTCGAGCAGTACTTC.

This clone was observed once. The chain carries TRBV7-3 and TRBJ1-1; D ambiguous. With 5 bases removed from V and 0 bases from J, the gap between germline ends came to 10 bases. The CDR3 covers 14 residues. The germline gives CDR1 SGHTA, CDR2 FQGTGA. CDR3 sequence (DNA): TGTGCCAGCAGCGTAGATGGGGTGAACACTGAAGCTTTCTTT. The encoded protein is CASSVDGVNTEAFF.

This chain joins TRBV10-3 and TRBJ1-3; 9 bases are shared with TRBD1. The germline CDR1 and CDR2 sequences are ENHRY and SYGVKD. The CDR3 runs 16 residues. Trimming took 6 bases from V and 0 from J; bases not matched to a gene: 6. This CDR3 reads CAISDGTGNSGNTIYF. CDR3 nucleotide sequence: TGTGCCATCAGCGACGGGACAGGGAACTCTGGAAACACCATATATTTT.

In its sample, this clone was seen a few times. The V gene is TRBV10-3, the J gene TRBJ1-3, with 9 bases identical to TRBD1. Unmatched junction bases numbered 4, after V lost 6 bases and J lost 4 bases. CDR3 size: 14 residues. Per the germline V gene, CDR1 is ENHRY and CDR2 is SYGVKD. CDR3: CAIRGTGLGNTIYF. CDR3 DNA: TGTGCCATCAGGGGGACAGGGTTGGGAAACACCATATATTTT.

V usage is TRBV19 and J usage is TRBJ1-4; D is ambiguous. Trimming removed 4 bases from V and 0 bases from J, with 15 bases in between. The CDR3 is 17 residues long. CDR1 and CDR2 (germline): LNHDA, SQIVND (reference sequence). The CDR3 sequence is CASSRRGLMATNEKLFF. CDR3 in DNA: TGTGCCAGTAGTAGGCGGGGATTAATGGCAACTAATGAAAAACTGTTTTTT.

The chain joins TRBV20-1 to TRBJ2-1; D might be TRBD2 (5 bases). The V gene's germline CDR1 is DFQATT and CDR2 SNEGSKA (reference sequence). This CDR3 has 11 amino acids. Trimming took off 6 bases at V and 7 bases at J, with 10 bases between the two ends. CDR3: CSAARGNEQFF. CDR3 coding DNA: TGCAGTGCCGCACGGGGTAATGAGCAGTTCTTC.

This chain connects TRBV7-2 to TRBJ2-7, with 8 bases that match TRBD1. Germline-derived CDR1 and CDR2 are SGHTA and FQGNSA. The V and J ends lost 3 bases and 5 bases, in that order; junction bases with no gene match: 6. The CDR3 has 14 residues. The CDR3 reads CASSFRDRSHEQYF. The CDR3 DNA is TGTGCCAGCAGCTTCCGGGACAGGAGCCACGAGCAGTACTTC.

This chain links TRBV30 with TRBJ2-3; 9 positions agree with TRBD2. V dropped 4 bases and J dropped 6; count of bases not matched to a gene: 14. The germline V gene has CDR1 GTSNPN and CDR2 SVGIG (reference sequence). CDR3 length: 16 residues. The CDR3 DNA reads TGTGCCTGGACCCCGGGGCTAGCGGGAAGTGCGGATACGCAGTATTTT. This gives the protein CAWTPGLAGSADTQYF.

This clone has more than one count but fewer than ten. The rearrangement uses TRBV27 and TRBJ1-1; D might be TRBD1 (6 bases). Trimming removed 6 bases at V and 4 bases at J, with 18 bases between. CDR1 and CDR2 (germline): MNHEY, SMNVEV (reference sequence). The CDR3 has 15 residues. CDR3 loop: CASRAGTLRGTEAFF. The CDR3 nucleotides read TGTGCCAGCAGGGCCGGGACCCTCAGGGGCACTGAAGCTTTCTTT.

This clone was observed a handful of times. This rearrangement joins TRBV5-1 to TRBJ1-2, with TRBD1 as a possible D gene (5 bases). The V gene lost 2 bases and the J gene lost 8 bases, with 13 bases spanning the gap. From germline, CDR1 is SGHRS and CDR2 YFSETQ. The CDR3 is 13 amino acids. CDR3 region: CASSLSGEGGYTF. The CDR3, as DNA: TGCGCCAGCAGCTTATCGGGGGAGGGCGGCTACACCTTC.

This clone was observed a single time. In DNA form, the CDR3 reads TGTGCCAGCAGTTTATCCCCAGGGTACTTATATGGCTACACCTTC. Protein: CASSLSPGYLYGYTF. The chain links TRBV28 to TRBJ1-2, with TRBD1 as a possible D gene (5 bases). Trimming stripped 1 base from V and 5 bases from J, with 14 bases between. CDR1 and CDR2 (germline): MDHEN, SYDVKM. This CDR3 has 15 residues.